Below are 31 T cell receptor beta chains sequenced from a single sample in a study of breast tumors, draining lymph nodes, adjacent tissues. MiXCR, run by TCRdb on the multiplex PCR reads, gives a single entry per CDR3 protein. The repertoire holds fewer than 200,000 distinct CDR3 sequences, with about 33% as singletons. Breast cancer patients provided tissue from their axillary draining lymph nodes. Material for sequencing was axillary lymph node tissue. Receptors originate from a female donor with breast cancer. Some clones in this sample may be carry-over from other donors' samples.

This clonotype was found many times. The rearrangement joins TRBV6-6 to TRBJ1-6; D not certain. The V and J ends lost 0 bases and 9 bases respectively, with 9 bases between them. This CDR3 spans 14 amino acids. The germline CDR1 and CDR2 sequences are MNHNY and SVGAGI (reference sequence). The CDR3 is CASSYSPFLSPLHF. The CDR3 nucleotides are TGTGCCAGCAGTTACTCACCGTTCCTTTCACCCCTCCACTTT.

Regarding this clonotype: A much larger clone differs by one base, so this may be a read error. The chain combines TRBV5-1 with TRBJ2-3, with D uncertain. CDR1 and CDR2 from the germline V gene are SGHRS and YFSETQ. CDR3 length equals 12 residues. CDR3 amino acids: CASSKGGDTHYF. The CDR3 nucleotides read TGCGCCAGCAGCAAGGGTGGAGATACGCACTATTTT.

With regard to this clonotype: A clone one base away is much larger, so this may be a read error. This chain links TRBV13 with TRBJ2-3, with TRBD1 as a possible D gene (8 bases). Germline CDR1 and CDR2: PRHDT and FYEKMQ (reference sequence). This CDR3 has 16 amino acids. The ends were cut back, 6 bases at V and 5 bases at J, with 21 bases in the middle. CDR3 nucleotide sequence: TGTGCCAGCAGGACGAGGGGGGGACAGGTAAAAGATACGCAGTATTTT. The encoded protein is CASRTRGGQVKDTQYF.

Concerning this clonotype itself: A single base separates this from a much larger clone, so it may be a read error. V and J are TRBV20-1 and TRBJ2-5, with a tentative D call TRBD2 (6 bases). The germline CDR1 and CDR2 sequences are DFQATT and SNEGSKA (reference sequence). V lost 0 bases, J lost 7 bases, and 15 bases lay in between. The CDR3 runs 14 residues. For the CDR3, the DNA is TGCAGTGCTAGAGATGAGTGGACTACCGGGACCCAGTACTTC. Protein product: CSARDEWTTGTQYF.

Ten or more counts support this clonotype. The chain carries TRBV12-3 or TRBV12-4 and TRBJ1-2; D gene unclear. This CDR3 contains 11 residues. Trimming stripped 1 base from V and 3 bases from J, with 0 bases between. The CDR3 DNA follows: TGTGCCAGCAGTTTAGACTATGGCTACACCTTC. Translating gives CASSLDYGYTF.

The CDR3 DNA follows: TGTGCCAGCAGTGGACGGGGCTCCAATCAGCCCCAGTACTTC. Translation gives CASSGRGSNQPQYF. The chain has TRBV2 and TRBJ2-5, with D perhaps matching TRBD1 or TRBD2 (5 bases each). The CDR3 covers 14 residues. Looked up from germline, CDR1 is SNHLY and CDR2 is FYNNEI. The V and J ends lost 4 bases and 9 bases respectively, with 18 bases between them.

The gene calls are TRBV11-2 and TRBJ1-5; D gene ambiguous. The CDR3 has 15 residues. The ends were cut back, 1 base at V and 3 bases at J, with 10 bases in the middle. The V gene's germline CDR1 is SGHAT and CDR2 FQNNGV. The CDR3 here is CASSLALSDNQPQHF. In DNA form, the CDR3 reads TGTGCCAGCAGCTTAGCGCTGTCAGACAATCAGCCCCAGCATTTT.

There are many counts of this clonotype. The CDR3 DNA follows: TGTGCCAGCAGCCCCGGCCCGGCGGCCGGGGAGCTGTTTTTT. Translating it yields CASSPGPAAGELFF. The chain carries TRBV5-8 and TRBJ2-2; D not certain. V lost 4 bases to trimming and J lost 6 bases, with 13 bases between them. This CDR3 is built from 14 residues. CDR1 is SGHTS, CDR2 YDEGEE, per germline.

This clonotype was recorded at least ten times. The gene calls are TRBV12-3 or TRBV12-4 and TRBJ2-1; 7 bases are a match to TRBD1. This CDR3 is 13 amino acids long. Trimming cost V 6 bases and J 8 bases; bases outside gene matches: 7. The CDR3 spells CASRGTVLHEQFF. CDR3 nucleotides: TGTGCCAGCAGGGGGACAGTACTACATGAGCAGTTCTTC.

Ten or more counts support this clonotype. V is TRBV4-1 and J is TRBJ2-1; 13 bases line up with TRBD2. Germline CDR1 is MGHRA and CDR2 is YSYEKL. CDR3 length: 17 amino acids. The V gene end was trimmed by 4 bases and the J gene end by 8 bases; junction bases not matched to a gene: 11. The CDR3 is CASSLTSGRPENHEQFF. The CDR3 DNA reads TGCGCCAGCAGCCTGACTAGCGGGAGGCCAGAAAACCATGAGCAGTTCTTC.

In the case of this clonotype: A much bigger clone sits one base away, suggesting this may be a read error. V usage is TRBV12-3 or TRBV12-4 and J usage is TRBJ2-1, with D perhaps matching TRBD1 (6 bases). This CDR3 spans 17 amino acids. Deletions cut 8 bases from V and 0 bases from J, with 20 bases between. The DNA of the CDR3 is TGTGCCAGCCAGGGGCCAGGACAACTGAGCTCCTACAATGAGCAGTTCTTC. This sequence encodes CASQGPGQLSSYNEQFF.

This clonotype came up many times. V gene TRBV19 combines with J gene TRBJ1-5; no reliable D call. From germline, CDR1 is LNHDA and CDR2 SQIVND (reference sequence). The CDR3 is 15 residues long. The ends were cut back, 5 bases at V and 5 bases at J, with 16 bases in the middle. The CDR3 reads CASSPRPNIDQPQHF. The CDR3 nucleotides read TGTGCCAGTAGTCCTCGCCCCAACATTGATCAGCCCCAGCATTTT.

The chain uses TRBV28 and TRBJ2-7, with 8 bases matching TRBD2. Germline V gene sequence: CDR1 MDHEN, CDR2 SYDVKM. The CDR3 is made up of 20 amino acids. After removal of 2 bases from V and 0 bases from J, the junction contained 18 bases not matched to a gene. The DNA for the CDR3 is TGTGCCAGCAGTTTACCCACCTTAGCAGGCGGGAGGCCCAGCTCCTACGAGCAGTACTTC. It specifies CASSLPTLAGGRPSSYEQYF.

The J gene is TRBJ2-7, the V gene TRBV24-1; D is possibly TRBD1 or TRBD2 (9 bases each). Germline-derived CDR1 and CDR2 are KGHDR and SFDVKD. The CDR3 is made up of 16 amino acids. V lost 1 base and J 5 bases, leaving 17 bases between the germline ends. The CDR3 bases are TGTGCCACCAGTGATTTTAGCGGGGGACAGGGCCACGAGCAGTACTTC. The encoded protein is CATSDFSGGQGHEQYF.

A remark on this clonotype: This could be a read error, since a much larger clone is one nucleotide away. This chain joins TRBV20-1 and TRBJ2-1; TRBD2 matches 16 bases. From germline, CDR1 is DFQATT and CDR2 SNEGSKA (reference sequence). CDR3 length: 16 residues. The CDR3, as DNA: TGCAGTGCGAAGGGACTAGCGGGAGGGAATTACAATGAGCGGTTCTTC. The encoded protein is CSAKGLAGGNYNERFF.

This clonotype has a single count. The rearrangement links TRBV6-6 to TRBJ1-4; D might be TRBD1 (5 bases). The CDR3 totals 16 residues. Trimming shortened V by 5 bases and J by 0 bases, and 13 bases separated the two germline ends. The germline V gene has CDR1 MNHNY and CDR2 SVGAGI (reference sequence). This chain's CDR3 is CASSHVGDPTNEKLFF. CDR3 coding DNA: TGTGCCAGCAGTCACGTCGGGGACCCAACTAATGAAAAACTGTTTTTT.

This clonotype was seen at least ten times. The genes are TRBV7-4 and TRBJ2-3; D is possibly TRBD1 (6 bases). The germline V gene encodes CDR1 SGHVT and CDR2 SQSDAQ. V shed 6 bases and J shed 1 base, with 11 bases lying between them. The CDR3 consists of 14 residues. The CDR3 here is CASRPAGGTDTQYF. The CDR3 nucleotides are TGTGCCAGCAGACCTGCAGGGGGCACAGATACGCAGTATTTT.

CDR3 sequence reads: CASSPQGNSGANVLTF. The CDR3 bases are TGTGCCAGCAGCCCACAGGGAAACTCTGGGGCCAACGTCCTGACTTTC. The chain recombines TRBV7-6 with TRBJ2-6, with a tentative D call TRBD1 (6 bases). Trimming cost V 5 bases and J 0 bases, with 11 bases left between them. From germline, CDR1 is SGHVS and CDR2 FNYEAQ. CDR3 size: 16 residues.

This clonotype occurred many times. The V and J genes are TRBV20-1 and TRBJ2-5; D unresolved. Germline V gene data show CDR1 as DFQATT and CDR2 as SNEGSKA (reference sequence). The CDR3 is 14 amino acids. V was shortened by 0 bases and J by 7 bases, with 15 bases between the two germline ends. The CDR3 loop is CSARDRSPAGTQYF. The CDR3 nucleotides read TGCAGTGCTAGAGATCGATCCCCGGCTGGGACCCAGTACTTC.

This clonotype was seen ten or more times. The chain links TRBV20-1 to TRBJ2-3, with D possibly matching TRBD2 (6 bases). From germline, CDR1 is DFQATT and CDR2 SNEGSKA (reference sequence). The CDR3 consists of 17 residues. V was cut by 3 bases and J by 0 bases, with 19 bases left in between. CDR3 DNA sequence: TGCAGTGCTAGGCCAGTGAGGGGTAGCGGAAGCACAGATACGCAGTATTTT. Translation: CSARPVRGSGSTDTQYF.

A note on this clonotype: This could be a read error, since a much larger clone is one nucleotide away. The chain is built from TRBV20-1 and TRBJ2-5; 8 nucleotides line up with TRBD2. The CDR3 totals 14 residues. V trimming: 1 base; J trimming: 7 bases; junction bases outside the gene matches: 8. CDR1 DFQATT and CDR2 SNEGSKA come from the germline V gene (reference sequence). The CDR3 DNA reads as TGCAGTGCTAGAGGTGGGACTAGGACGGCGACCCAGTACTTC. This sequence encodes CSARGGTRTATQYF.

This clonotype was seen ten or more times. CDR3 nucleotides: TGTGCCAGCAGCCCCAGGACTAGCGGGAGCGCGGAGCAAGAGACCCAGTACTTC. Translating gives CASSPRTSGSAEQETQYF. This chain joins TRBV7-6 and TRBJ2-5; 13 bases line up with TRBD2. CDR3 size: 18 residues. V gave up 5 bases and J gave up 2 bases; unmatched junction bases: 11. Per germline, CDR1 SGHVS and CDR2 FNYEAQ. Drawing the rest from reference TRBV7-6 and TRBJ2-5, the complete variable domain is GAGVSQSPRYKVTKRGQDVALRCDPISGHVSLYWYRQALGQGPEFLTYFNYEAQQDKSGLPNDRFSAERPEGSISTLTIQRTEQRDSAMYRCASSPRTSGSAEQETQYFGPGTRLLVL.

The sample holds a few counts of this clonotype. The genes are TRBV14 and TRBJ1-1; a possible D gene is TRBD1 (5 bases). The CDR3 loop spans 16 amino acids. CDR1 is SGHDN, CDR2 FVKESK, per germline. The ends were cut back, 1 base at V and 5 bases at J, with 17 bases in the middle. In DNA, the CDR3 is TGTGCCAGCAGCCAAGGAGGGACGGCCGGTGGAACTGAAGCTTTCTTT. Translated: CASSQGGTAGGTEAFF.

This clonotype was recorded many times. The genes are TRBV7-9 and TRBJ2-7, with TRBD1 matching 9 bases. The CDR3 runs to 15 residues. Germline-derived CDR1 and CDR2 are SEHNR and FQNEAQ (reference sequence). Trimming took 1 base from V and 1 from J; bases not matched to a gene: 2. CDR3 nucleotides: TGTGCCAGCAGCTTAGGACAGGGGGATTCCTACGAGCAGTACTTC. Translation gives CASSLGQGDSYEQYF.

This clonotype came up many times. The chain is built from TRBV10-3 and TRBJ2-1; TRBD1 aligns across 7 bases. Germline-derived CDR1 and CDR2 are ENHRY and SYGVKD. CDR3 length equals 16 residues. After removal of 7 bases from V and 5 bases from J, the junction contained 14 bases not matched to a gene. CDR3 amino acids: CAITKEDRDPHNEQFF. The DNA of the CDR3 is TGTGCCATCACTAAAGAAGACAGGGACCCCCACAATGAGCAGTTCTTC.

The chain carries TRBV6-2 or TRBV6-3 and TRBJ2-1, with a possible D match to TRBD2 (5 bases). Germline V gives CDR1 MNHEY, CDR2 SVGEGT. Trimming left V 9 bases short and J 1 base short, with 13 bases between. This CDR3 has 14 amino acids. The CDR3 nucleotides are TGTGCCAGTAGCTGGACTCCATCCTACAATGAGCAGTTCTTC. Its protein is CASSWTPSYNEQFF.

The CDR3 nucleotides are TGTGCCAGCAGCCTCCAAGGACAGTATGGCTACACCTTC. It yields the protein CASSLQGQYGYTF. J is TRBJ1-2 and V is TRBV7-2; TRBD1 might be the D (6 bases). Germline V gives CDR1 SGHTA, CDR2 FQGNSA. V dropped 5 bases and J dropped 5 bases, with 12 bases sitting between them. This CDR3 has 13 amino acids.

This clonotype was counted ten times or more. V usage is TRBV14 and J usage is TRBJ2-1, with 11 bases fitting TRBD1. V shed 5 bases and J 3 bases; nucleotides not matched to a gene: 6. In germline, CDR1 is SGHDN, CDR2 FVKESK. The CDR3 runs 16 residues. The DNA of the CDR3 is TGTGCCAGCAGCTACTGGACAGGGGGCTTCTACAATGAGCAGTTCTTC. Translation gives CASSYWTGGFYNEQFF.

This clonotype was counted between two and nine times. The chain's CDR3 is CASSIVDNEQFF. CDR3 in DNA: TGTGCCAGTAGTATAGTGGACAATGAGCAGTTCTTC. The rearrangement uses TRBV19 and TRBJ2-1; D gene ambiguous. CDR1 is LNHDA and CDR2 is SQIVND in the germline V gene (reference sequence). The CDR3 sequence is 12 residues long. Trimming took off 1 base at V and 5 bases at J, with 3 bases between the two ends. Filled out from reference TRBV19 and TRBJ2-1, the complete variable domain reads DGGITQSPKYLFRKEGQNVTLSCEQNLNHDAMYWYRQDPGQGLRLIYYSQIVNDFQKGDIAEGYSVSREKKESFPLTVTSAQKNPTAFYLCASSIVDNEQFFGPGTRLTVL.

Points on this clonotype: Being one base from a much bigger clone, this may be a read error. V usage is TRBV9 and J usage is TRBJ2-1, with 8 bases matching TRBD2. This CDR3 comprises 15 residues. V lost 3 bases to trimming and J lost 7 bases; unmatched junction nucleotides: 9. Germline V gene data show CDR1 as SGDLS and CDR2 as YYNGEE. The CDR3 loop is CASSGSVPGGNEQFF. DNA for the CDR3: TGTGCCAGCAGCGGTAGTGTTCCGGGGGGGAATGAGCAGTTCTTC.

J is TRBJ1-1 and V is TRBV20-1, with D tentatively TRBD1 (5 bases). CDR1 is DFQATT and CDR2 is SNEGSKA in the germline V gene (reference sequence). This CDR3 is 15 amino acids long. V lost 0 bases, J lost 0 bases, and 11 bases lay in between. CDR3 bases: TGCAGTGCTAGAGACGACAGCGCAATGAACACTGAAGCTTTCTTT. Translation gives CSARDDSAMNTEAFF.